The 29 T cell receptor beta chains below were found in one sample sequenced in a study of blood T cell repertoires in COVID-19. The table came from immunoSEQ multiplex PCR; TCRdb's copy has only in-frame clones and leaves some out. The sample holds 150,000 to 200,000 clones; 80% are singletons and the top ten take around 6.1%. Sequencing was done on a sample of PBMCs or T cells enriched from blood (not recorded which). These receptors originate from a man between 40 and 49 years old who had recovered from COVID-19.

The CDR3 loop reads CATSDTTSSYNEQFF. The DNA of the CDR3 is TGTGCCACCAGTGATACGACTAGCTCCTACAATGAGCAGTTCTTC. The chain recombines TRBV24-1 with TRBJ2-1; possible D gene TRBD2, 6 bases. There are 15 residues in the CDR3. The V end was cut by 3 bases, the J end by 0 bases, with 8 bases between. Germline-derived CDR1 and CDR2 are KGHDR and SFDVKD.

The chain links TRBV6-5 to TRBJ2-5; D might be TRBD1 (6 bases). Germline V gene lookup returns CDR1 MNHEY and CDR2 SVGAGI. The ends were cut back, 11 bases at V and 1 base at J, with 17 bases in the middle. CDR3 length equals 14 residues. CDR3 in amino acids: CALNGGHFQETQYF. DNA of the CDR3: TGTGCCCTCAATGGGGGCCATTTCCAAGAGACCCAGTACTTC.

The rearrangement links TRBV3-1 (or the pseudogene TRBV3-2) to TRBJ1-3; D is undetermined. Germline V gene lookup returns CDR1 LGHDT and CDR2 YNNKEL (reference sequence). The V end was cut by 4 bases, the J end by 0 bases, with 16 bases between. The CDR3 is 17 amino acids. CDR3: CASSPLELRGSGNTIYF. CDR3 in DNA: TGTGCCAGCAGCCCACTCGAGCTGCGCGGCTCTGGAAACACCATATATTTT.

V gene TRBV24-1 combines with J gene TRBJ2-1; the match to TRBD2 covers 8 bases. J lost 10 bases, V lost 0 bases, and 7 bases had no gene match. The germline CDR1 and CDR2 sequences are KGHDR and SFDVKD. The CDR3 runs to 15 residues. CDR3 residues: CATSDLAGLVGEQFF. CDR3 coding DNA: TGTGCCACCAGTGATTTGGCGGGACTAGTGGGGGAGCAGTTCTTC.

CDR3 amino acids: CASSLGQGRNTGELFF. The DNA for the CDR3 is TGTGCCAGCAGCCTCGGACAGGGGAGGAACACCGGGGAGCTGTTTTTT. The V and J genes are TRBV5-6 and TRBJ2-2; TRBD1 agrees at 9 bases. This CDR3 comprises 16 residues. The germline V gene encodes CDR1 SGHDT and CDR2 YYEEEE. V lost 4 bases and J lost 1; bases outside the gene matches: 5.

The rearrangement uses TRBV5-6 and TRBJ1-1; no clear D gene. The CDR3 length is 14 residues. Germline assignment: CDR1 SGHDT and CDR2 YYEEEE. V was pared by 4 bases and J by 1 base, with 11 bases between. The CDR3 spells CASSPYAGNTEAFF. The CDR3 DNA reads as TGTGCCAGCAGCCCATATGCGGGGAACACTGAAGCTTTCTTT.

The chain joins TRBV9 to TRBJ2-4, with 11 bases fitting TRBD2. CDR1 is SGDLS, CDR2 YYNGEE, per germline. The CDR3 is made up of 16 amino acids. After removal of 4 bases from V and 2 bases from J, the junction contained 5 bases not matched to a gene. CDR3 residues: CASSSLAGGTKNIQYF. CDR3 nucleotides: TGTGCCAGCAGCTCCCTAGCGGGGGGAACCAAAAACATTCAGTACTTC. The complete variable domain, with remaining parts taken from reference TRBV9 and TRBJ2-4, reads DSGVTQTPKHLITATGQRVTLRCSPRSGDLSVYWYQQSLDQGLQFLIQYYNGEERAKGNILERFSAQQFPDLHSELNLSSLELGDSALYFCASSSLAGGTKNIQYFGAGTRLSVL.

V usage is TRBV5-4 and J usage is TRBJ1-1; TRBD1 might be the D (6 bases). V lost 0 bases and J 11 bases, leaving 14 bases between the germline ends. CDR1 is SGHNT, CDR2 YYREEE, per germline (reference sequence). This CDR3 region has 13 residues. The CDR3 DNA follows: TGTGCCAGCAGCTTGGGGGACGGGGGGGCTGCTTTCTTT. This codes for CASSLGDGGAAFF. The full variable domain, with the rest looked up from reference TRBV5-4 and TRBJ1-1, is ETGVTQSPTHLIKTRGQQVTLRCSSQSGHNTVSWYQQALGQGPQFIFQYYREEENGRGNFPPRFSGLQFPNYSSELNVNALELDDSALYLCASSLGDGGAAFFGQGTRLTVV.

The CDR3 nucleotides are TGTGCCAGCCACCGGGACAGGGATCGGCGCGAGCAGTACTTC. The encoded protein is CASHRDRDRREQYF. V gene TRBV6-5 combines with J gene TRBJ2-7; TRBD1 matches 9 bases. Germline lookup yields CDR1 MNHEY and CDR2 SVGAGI. The CDR3 length is 14 residues. The V gene end was trimmed by 8 bases and the J gene end by 6 bases; junction bases not matched to a gene: 11.

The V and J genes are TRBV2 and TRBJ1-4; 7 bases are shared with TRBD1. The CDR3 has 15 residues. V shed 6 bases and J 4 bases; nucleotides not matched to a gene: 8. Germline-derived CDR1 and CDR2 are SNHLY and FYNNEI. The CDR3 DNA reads TGTGCCAGCAGGGTTAGACAGGGCTTTAATGAAAAACTGTTTTTT. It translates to CASRVRQGFNEKLFF.

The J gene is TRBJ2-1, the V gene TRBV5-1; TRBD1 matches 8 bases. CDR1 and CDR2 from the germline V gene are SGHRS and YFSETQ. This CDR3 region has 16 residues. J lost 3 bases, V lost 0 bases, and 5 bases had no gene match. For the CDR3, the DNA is TGCGCCAGCAGCTTGGCCCCGGGACAGGACTACAATGAGCAGTTCTTC. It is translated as CASSLAPGQDYNEQFF.

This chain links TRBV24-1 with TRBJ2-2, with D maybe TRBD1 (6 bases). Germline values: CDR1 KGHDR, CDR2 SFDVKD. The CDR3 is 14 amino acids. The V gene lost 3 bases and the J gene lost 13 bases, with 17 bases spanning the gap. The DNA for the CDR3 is TGTGCCACCAGTGATCATAACAGGGTCCAAGGGCTGTTTTTT. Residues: CATSDHNRVQGLFF.

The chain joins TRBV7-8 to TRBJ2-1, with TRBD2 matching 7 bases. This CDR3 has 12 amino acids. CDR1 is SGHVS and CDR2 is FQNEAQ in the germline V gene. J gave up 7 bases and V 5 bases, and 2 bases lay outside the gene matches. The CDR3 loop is CASSDGGNEQFF. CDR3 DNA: TGTGCCAGCAGCGACGGGGGGAATGAGCAGTTCTTC.

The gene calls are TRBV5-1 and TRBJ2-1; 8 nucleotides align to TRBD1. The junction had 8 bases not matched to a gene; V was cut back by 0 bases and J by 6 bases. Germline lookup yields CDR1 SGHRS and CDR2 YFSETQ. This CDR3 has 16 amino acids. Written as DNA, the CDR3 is TGCGCCAGCAGCTTGGGTCAGCGACAGGGGAGCAATGAGCAGTTCTTC. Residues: CASSLGQRQGSNEQFF.

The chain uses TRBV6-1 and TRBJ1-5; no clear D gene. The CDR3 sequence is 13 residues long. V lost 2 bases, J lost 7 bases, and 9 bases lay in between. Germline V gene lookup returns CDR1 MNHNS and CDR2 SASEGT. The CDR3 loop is CASSEYNGQPQHF. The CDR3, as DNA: TGTGCCAGCAGTGAATACAACGGGCAGCCCCAGCATTTT.

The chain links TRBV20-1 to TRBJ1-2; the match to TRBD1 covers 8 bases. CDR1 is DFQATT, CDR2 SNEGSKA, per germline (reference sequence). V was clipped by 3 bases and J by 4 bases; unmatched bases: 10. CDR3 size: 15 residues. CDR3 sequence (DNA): TGCAGTGCTAGTAGCGACAGGGGCCCGCGCTATGGCTACACCTTC. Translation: CSASSDRGPRYGYTF.

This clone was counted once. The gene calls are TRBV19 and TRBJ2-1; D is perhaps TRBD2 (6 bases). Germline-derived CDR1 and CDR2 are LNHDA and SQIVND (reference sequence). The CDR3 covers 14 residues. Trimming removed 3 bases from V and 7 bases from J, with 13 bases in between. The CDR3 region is CASSMGLAMNEQFF. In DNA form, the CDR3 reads TGTGCCAGTAGTATGGGGCTAGCGATGAATGAGCAGTTCTTC.

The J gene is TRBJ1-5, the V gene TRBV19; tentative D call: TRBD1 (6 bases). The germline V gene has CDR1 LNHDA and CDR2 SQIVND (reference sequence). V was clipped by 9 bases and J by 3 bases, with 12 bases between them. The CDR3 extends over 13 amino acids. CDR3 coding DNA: TGTGCCAGCTCACAGGGCCTCAATCAGCCCCAGCATTTT. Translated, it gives CASSQGLNQPQHF.

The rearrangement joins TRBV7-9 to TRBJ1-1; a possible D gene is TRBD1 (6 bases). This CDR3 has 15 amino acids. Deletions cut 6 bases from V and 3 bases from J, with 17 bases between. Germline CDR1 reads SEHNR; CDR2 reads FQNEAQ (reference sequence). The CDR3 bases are TGTGCCAGCAGACCCAGGGGAGGGGCGGACACTGAAGCTTTCTTT. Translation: CASRPRGGADTEAFF.

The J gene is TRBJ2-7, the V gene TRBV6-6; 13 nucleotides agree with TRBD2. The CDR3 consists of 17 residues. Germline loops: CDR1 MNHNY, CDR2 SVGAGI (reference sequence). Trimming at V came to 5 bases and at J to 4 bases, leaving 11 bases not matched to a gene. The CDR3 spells CASSPSGLAGERYEQYF. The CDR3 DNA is TGTGCCAGCAGTCCGAGCGGACTAGCGGGGGAGCGTTACGAGCAGTACTTC.

Written as DNA, the CDR3 is TGTGCCTATGAGGGCCTGACATTGGGTTCACCCCTCCACTTT. Translation gives CAYEGLTLGSPLHF. This rearrangement joins TRBV30 to TRBJ1-6; no clear D. V lost 7 bases to trimming and J lost 9 bases, with 19 bases between them. The CDR3 covers 14 residues. CDR1 is GTSNPN and CDR2 is SVGIG in the germline V gene (reference sequence).

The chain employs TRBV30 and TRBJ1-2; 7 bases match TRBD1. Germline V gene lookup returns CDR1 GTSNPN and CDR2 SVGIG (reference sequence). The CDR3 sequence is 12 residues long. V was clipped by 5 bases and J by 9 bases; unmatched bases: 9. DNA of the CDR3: TGTGCCTGGTCTGCAACAGGGGCGAGCTACACCTTC. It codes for CAWSATGASYTF.

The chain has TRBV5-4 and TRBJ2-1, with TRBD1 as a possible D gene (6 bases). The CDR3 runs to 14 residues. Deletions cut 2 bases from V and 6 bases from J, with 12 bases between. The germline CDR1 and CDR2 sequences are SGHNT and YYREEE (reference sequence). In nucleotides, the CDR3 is TGTGCCAGCAGCTTATGGGACACAGGCAATGAGCAGTTCTTC. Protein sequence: CASSLWDTGNEQFF. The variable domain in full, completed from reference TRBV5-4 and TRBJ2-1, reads ETGVTQSPTHLIKTRGQQVTLRCSSQSGHNTVSWYQQALGQGPQFIFQYYREEENGRGNFPPRFSGLQFPNYSSELNVNALELDDSALYLCASSLWDTGNEQFFGPGTRLTVL.

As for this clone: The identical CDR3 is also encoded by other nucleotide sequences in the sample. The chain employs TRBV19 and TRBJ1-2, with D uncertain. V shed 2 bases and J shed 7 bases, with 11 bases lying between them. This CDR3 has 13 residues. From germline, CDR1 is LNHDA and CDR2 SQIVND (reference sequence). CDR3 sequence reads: CASSILGGFGYTF. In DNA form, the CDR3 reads TGTGCCAGTAGTATACTCGGCGGCTTTGGCTACACCTTC.

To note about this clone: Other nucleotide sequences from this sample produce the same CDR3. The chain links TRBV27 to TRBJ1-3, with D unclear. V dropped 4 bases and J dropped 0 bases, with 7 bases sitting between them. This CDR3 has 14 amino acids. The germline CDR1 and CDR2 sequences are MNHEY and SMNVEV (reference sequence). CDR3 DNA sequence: TGTGCCAGCAGTTCGGGAGTCTCTGGAAACACCATATATTTT. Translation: CASSSGVSGNTIYF.

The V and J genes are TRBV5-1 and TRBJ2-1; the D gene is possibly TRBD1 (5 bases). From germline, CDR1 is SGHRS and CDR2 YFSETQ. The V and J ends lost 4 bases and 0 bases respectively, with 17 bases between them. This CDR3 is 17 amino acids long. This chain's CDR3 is CASSPSRTSSSYNEQFF. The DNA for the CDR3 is TGCGCCAGCAGCCCGAGTAGGACAAGTTCCTCCTACAATGAGCAGTTCTTC.

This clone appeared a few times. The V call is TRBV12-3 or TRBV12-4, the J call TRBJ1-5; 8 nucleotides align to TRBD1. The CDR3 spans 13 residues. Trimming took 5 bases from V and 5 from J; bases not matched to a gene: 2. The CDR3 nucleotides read TGTGCCAGCAGTAGCAGGGGGCATCAGCCCCAGCATTTT. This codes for CASSSRGHQPQHF.

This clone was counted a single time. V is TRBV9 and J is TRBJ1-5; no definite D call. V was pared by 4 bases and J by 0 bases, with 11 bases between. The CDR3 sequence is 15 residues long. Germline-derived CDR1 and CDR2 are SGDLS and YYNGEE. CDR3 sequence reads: CASSPSSSSNQPQHF. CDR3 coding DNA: TGTGCCAGCAGCCCGTCTAGTAGTAGCAATCAGCCCCAGCATTTT.

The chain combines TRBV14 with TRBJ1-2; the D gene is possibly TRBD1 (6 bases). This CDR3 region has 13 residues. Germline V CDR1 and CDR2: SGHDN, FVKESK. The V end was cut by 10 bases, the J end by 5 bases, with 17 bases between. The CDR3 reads CATRKTGRYGYTF. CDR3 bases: TGTGCCACCCGAAAGACAGGACGGTATGGCTACACCTTC.